The next 27 T cell receptor beta chains were all read from a single sample in a study of OX40 agonist ivuxolimab in advanced cancers. Repertoires were generated with immunoSEQ multiplex PCR, while TCRdb's copy carries only in-frame clones and drops some. The sample gives over 65,000 clones, around 85% of which show up once; 1.5% to 2.5% is in the top ten. Source: CD4+ or CD8+ T cells sorted from blood, taken in a trial of the OX40 agonist ivuxolimab. The receptors shown here come from an adult with an advanced solid tumor such as melanoma, head and neck, liver or kidney cancer.

The chain links TRBV30 to TRBJ2-7; TRBD2 matches 7 bases. V was pared by 2 bases and J by 0 bases, with 7 bases of the junction left unmatched. Per germline, CDR1 GTSNPN and CDR2 SVGIG (reference sequence). This CDR3 is built from 15 residues. The CDR3, as DNA: TGTGCCTGGAGTCTCGGGGGGATAACCTCCTACGAGCAGTACTTC. Residues: CAWSLGGITSYEQYF.

This chain links TRBV11-2 with TRBJ2-5; a weak D match, TRBD2 (6 bases). Trimming shortened V by 8 bases and J by 5 bases, and 21 bases separated the two germline ends. The CDR3 runs to 15 residues. Looked up from germline, CDR1 is SGHAT and CDR2 is FQNNGV. This CDR3 is CASCRNHGRGETQYF. CDR3 DNA sequence: TGTGCCAGCTGCCGCAATCACGGGAGAGGCGAGACCCAGTACTTC.

V and J are TRBV6-1 and TRBJ2-1, with D possibly TRBD2 on 6 matching bases. V was cut by 2 bases and J by 7 bases, with 9 bases left in between. The CDR3 is made up of 13 amino acids. Germline V gives CDR1 MNHNS, CDR2 SASEGT. The CDR3 sequence is CASSELGGNEQFF. The DNA of the CDR3 is TGTGCCAGCAGTGAACTCGGAGGGAATGAGCAGTTCTTC.

The chain combines TRBV10-2 with TRBJ1-1, with no clear D. Germline loops: CDR1 WSHSY, CDR2 SAAADI. This CDR3 region has 12 residues. V was clipped by 8 bases and J by 1 base, with 8 bases between them. The CDR3 reads CASQVGNTEAFF. CDR3 bases: TGCGCCAGCCAGGTCGGGAACACTGAAGCTTTCTTT.

In its sample, this clone was seen a few times. The V and J genes are TRBV27 and TRBJ1-2; no firm D call. Germline values: CDR1 MNHEY, CDR2 SMNVEV (reference sequence). The CDR3 consists of 14 residues. V lost 2 bases and J 5 bases, leaving 12 bases between the germline ends. The CDR3 here is CASSLMGESYGYTF. CDR3 DNA: TGTGCCAGCAGTTTAATGGGAGAGAGTTATGGCTACACCTTC.

The V call is TRBV27, the J call TRBJ2-1; D ambiguous. Germline V gene lookup returns CDR1 MNHEY and CDR2 SMNVEV (reference sequence). This CDR3 is 15 amino acids long. Trimming stripped 0 bases from V and 5 bases from J, with 11 bases between. DNA for the CDR3: TGTGCCAGCAGTTTATCTTCCTATCGACACAATGAGCAGTTCTTC. Translated, it gives CASSLSSYRHNEQFF.

The chain joins TRBV28 to TRBJ1-1; TRBD1 is a possible D gene (5 bases). The CDR3 is made up of 15 amino acids. Germline lookup yields CDR1 MDHEN and CDR2 SYDVKM. V was clipped by 4 bases and J by 1 base, with 13 bases between them. In DNA, the CDR3 is TGTGCCAGCAGTTGGGGGAGTCTGGAGAACACTGAAGCTTTCTTT. Protein sequence: CASSWGSLENTEAFF.

The chain is built from TRBV19 and TRBJ1-1; D is unresolved. This CDR3 region has 15 residues. Germline-derived CDR1 and CDR2 are LNHDA and SQIVND (reference sequence). Trimming took off 0 bases at V and 5 bases at J, with 13 bases between the two ends. CDR3 DNA sequence: TGTGCCAGTAGTATAGATCAGACGGGTCTGACTGAAGCTTTCTTT. Translated: CASSIDQTGLTEAFF.

This clone occurred once. The V call is TRBV28, the J call TRBJ1-4, with TRBD1 identical over 10 bases. Trimming took 8 bases from V and 8 from J; bases not matched to a gene: 2. The CDR3 spans 12 residues. Germline assignment: CDR1 MDHEN and CDR2 SYDVKM. CDR3 residues: CASGTGVEKLFF. CDR3 nucleotides: TGTGCCAGCGGGACAGGGGTCGAAAAACTGTTTTTT.

V gene TRBV6-6 combines with J gene TRBJ1-1; tentatively, D is TRBD1 (5 bases). This CDR3 has 15 residues. Germline V CDR1 and CDR2: MNHNY, SVGAGI (reference sequence). With 4 bases removed from V and 0 bases from J, the gap between germline ends came to 12 bases. The CDR3 bases are TGTGCCAGCAGTTCACGCTTGACAGTGAACACTGAAGCTTTCTTT. Encoded protein: CASSSRLTVNTEAFF.

The chain combines TRBV7-9 with TRBJ2-3; D perhaps matches TRBD1 (5 bases). V was clipped by 1 base and J by 0 bases, with 11 bases between them. Germline V gives CDR1 SEHNR, CDR2 FQNEAQ (reference sequence). CDR3 length: 16 amino acids. As DNA, the CDR3 is TGTGCCAGCAGCTTAGGAGACAGATTGAGCACAGATACGCAGTATTTT. It is translated as CASSLGDRLSTDTQYF.

The rearrangement links TRBV2 to TRBJ2-1; 7 bases line up with TRBD2. CDR1 SNHLY and CDR2 FYNNEI come from the germline V gene. The CDR3 has 15 amino acids. Unmatched junction bases numbered 9, after V lost 7 bases and J lost 3 bases. The CDR3: CASTGASGGYNEQFF. The CDR3 DNA reads as TGTGCCAGCACCGGGGCTAGCGGCGGCTACAATGAGCAGTTCTTC.

This clone was detected once. The chain carries TRBV4-2 and TRBJ2-7; TRBD2 matches at 7 bases. This CDR3 is 15 amino acids long. CDR1 LGHNA and CDR2 YNFKEQ come from the germline V gene. The J segment lost 5 bases and the V segment lost 4 bases, leaving 11 bases of the junction unmatched. The CDR3 coding sequence is TGTGCCAGCAGCCCAAGACAAACTGGGGGGGACGAGCAGTACTTC. Translation gives CASSPRQTGGDEQYF.

About this clone: One end of the junction fails to match germline, which may point to a read error. This chain uses TRBV27 with TRBJ2-7, with TRBD1 matching over 8 bases. The V gene's germline CDR1 is MNHEY and CDR2 SMNVEV (reference sequence). This CDR3 region has 13 residues. The CDR3: CASSLSTGAGLRF. Here the CDR3 DNA reads TGTGCCAGCAGTTTATCGACAGGGGCTGGACTTCGCTTC.

This chain joins TRBV18 and TRBJ1-1; D uncertain. CDR1 KGHSH and CDR2 LQKENI come from the germline V gene. V was clipped by 2 bases and J by 7 bases, with 14 bases between them. CDR3 length: 14 residues. CDR3 DNA sequence: TGTGCCAGCTCACCAGTAGCCGAGGCGGATGAAGCTTTCTTT. Translated: CASSPVAEADEAFF.

The CDR3 here is CASSLAGRGSVAFF. The CDR3 nucleotides are TGCGCCAGCAGCTTGGCCGGGAGGGGGAGTGTCGCTTTCTTT. This sequence joins TRBV5-1 and TRBJ1-1; maybe TRBD1 (6 bases). CDR1 and CDR2 (germline): SGHRS, YFSETQ. This CDR3 has 14 amino acids. Trimming removed 0 bases from V and 11 bases from J, with 17 bases in between.

This clone is classed as medium-sized (0.01 to 0.1%). The V and J genes are TRBV4-1 and TRBJ1-1; TRBD1 might be the D (6 bases). The CDR3 has 14 amino acids. The germline V gene has CDR1 MGHRA and CDR2 YSYEKL. With 3 bases removed from V and 0 bases from J, the gap between germline ends came to 8 bases. The DNA of the CDR3 is TGCGCCAGCAGCCATGACAGGTTGAACACTGAAGCTTTCTTT. This sequence encodes CASSHDRLNTEAFF.

The CDR3 sequence is CATRTRQATNEKLFF. The DNA for the CDR3 is TGTGCCACCAGGACGCGGCAGGCGACTAATGAAAAACTGTTTTTT. J is TRBJ1-4 and V is TRBV15; no definite D call. Germline V lookup: CDR1 LNHNV, CDR2 YYDKDF (reference sequence). CDR3 length: 15 amino acids. V was clipped by 6 bases and J by 2 bases, with 13 bases between them.

V and J are TRBV30 and TRBJ1-4, with D maybe TRBD1 (6 bases). Looked up from germline, CDR1 is GTSNPN and CDR2 is SVGIG (reference sequence). The CDR3 covers 14 residues. The ends were cut back, 5 bases at V and 7 bases at J, with 17 bases in the middle. DNA for the CDR3: TGTGCCTGGGAAAGGAGGGGGAGAAGTGAAAAACTGTTTTTT. Its protein is CAWERRGRSEKLFF.

V gene TRBV5-6 combines with J gene TRBJ1-5, with D possibly being TRBD1 (6 bases). Trimming shortened V by 2 bases and J by 5 bases, and 11 bases separated the two germline ends. CDR1 is SGHDT and CDR2 is YYEEEE in the germline V gene. The CDR3 sequence is 14 residues long. The CDR3 DNA sequence: TGTGCCAGCAGCTTTTCAGGGGTAGATCAGCCCCAGCATTTT. Its translation is CASSFSGVDQPQHF.

The chain recombines TRBV7-9 with TRBJ2-4; 8 nucleotides line up with TRBD2. V lost 11 bases, J lost 7 bases, and 22 bases stayed unmatched. CDR1 is SEHNR and CDR2 is FQNEAQ in the germline V gene (reference sequence). This CDR3 contains 17 residues. The CDR3 sequence is CAVDAGGDGRPQNIQYF. The CDR3 bases are TGTGCCGTAGACGCGGGGGGAGACGGCCGCCCCCAGAACATTCAGTACTTC.

The chain employs TRBV18 and TRBJ2-3; no definite D call. Trimming cost V 8 bases and J 0 bases, with 12 bases left between them. Germline CDR1 KGHSH, CDR2 LQKENI. This CDR3 region has 14 residues. CDR3 nucleotides: TGTGCCAGCCTTATTGCGAGAAGCACAGATACGCAGTATTTT. It yields the protein CASLIARSTDTQYF. The full variable domain, in which reference TRBV18 and TRBJ2-3 provide the parts outside the CDR3, is NAGVMQNPRHLVRRRGQEARLRCSPMKGHSHVYWYRQLPEEGLKFMVYLQKENIIDESGMPKERFSAEFPKEGPSILRIQQVVRGDSAAYFCASLIARSTDTQYFGPGTRLTVL.

The V gene is TRBV6-1, the J gene TRBJ2-1; TRBD1 agrees at 8 bases. V lost 3 bases, J lost 2 bases, and 6 bases stayed unmatched. CDR3 size: 16 residues. Germline CDR1 MNHNS, CDR2 SASEGT. The chain's CDR3 is CASSEYGTGPYNEQFF. The CDR3 coding sequence is TGTGCCAGCAGTGAGTACGGGACAGGTCCCTACAATGAGCAGTTCTTC.

In its sample, this clone was seen a few times. The DNA of the CDR3 is TGTGCCAGCAGTGCGGGGGCGCGGACTGAAGCTTTCTTT. Protein product: CASSAGARTEAFF. The chain employs TRBV6-4 and TRBJ1-1; D perhaps matches TRBD1 (6 bases). V dropped 4 bases and J dropped 5 bases, with 11 bases sitting between them. The CDR3 is made up of 13 amino acids. Germline CDR1 MRHNA, CDR2 SNTAGT.

The rearrangement joins TRBV19 to TRBJ2-1; 11 bases line up with TRBD2. Germline assignment: CDR1 LNHDA and CDR2 SQIVND (reference sequence). This CDR3 has 16 residues. With 1 base clipped from V and 5 bases from J, the junction kept 4 bases outside the gene matches. CDR3 nucleotide sequence: TGTGCCAGTAGTATAGTAGGGGGACTAGCGGACAATGAGCAGTTCTTC. Translating gives CASSIVGGLADNEQFF. Variable domain in full (rest from reference TRBV19 and TRBJ2-1): DGGITQSPKYLFRKEGQNVTLSCEQNLNHDAMYWYRQDPGQGLRLIYYSQIVNDFQKGDIAEGYSVSREKKESFPLTVTSAQKNPTAFYLCASSIVGGLADNEQFFGPGTRLTVL.

This clone has just one count. The genes are TRBV5-4 and TRBJ1-6; D may be TRBD1 (5 bases). The CDR3 has 15 residues. Trimming left V 0 bases short and J 10 bases short, with 14 bases between. The germline CDR1 and CDR2 sequences are SGHNT and YYREEE (reference sequence). This chain's CDR3 is CASSLGGASGSPLHF. CDR3 nucleotide sequence: TGTGCCAGCAGCTTGGGAGGGGCTAGTGGATCACCCCTCCACTTT.

The genes are TRBV4-2 and TRBJ2-3, with 11 bases lining up with TRBD2. The CDR3 is made up of 16 amino acids. The V and J ends lost 0 bases and 1 base, in that order; junction bases with no gene match: 0. In germline, CDR1 is LGHNA, CDR2 YNFKEQ. The CDR3 spells CASSQELAGGTDTQYF. CDR3 DNA: TGTGCCAGCAGCCAAGAACTAGCGGGGGGCACAGATACGCAGTATTTT.